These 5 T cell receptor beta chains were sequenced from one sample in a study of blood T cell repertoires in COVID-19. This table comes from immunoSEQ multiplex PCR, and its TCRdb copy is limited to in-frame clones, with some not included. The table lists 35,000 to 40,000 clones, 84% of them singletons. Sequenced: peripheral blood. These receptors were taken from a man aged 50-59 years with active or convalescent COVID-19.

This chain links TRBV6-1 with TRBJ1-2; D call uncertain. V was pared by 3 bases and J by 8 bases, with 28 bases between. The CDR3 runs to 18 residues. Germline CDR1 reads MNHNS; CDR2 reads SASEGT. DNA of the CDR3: TGTGCCAGCAGTGATATCGGTCGTAGCGGAGGCTTCCAACGGGGCTACACCTTC. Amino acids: CASSDIGRSGGFQRGYTF.

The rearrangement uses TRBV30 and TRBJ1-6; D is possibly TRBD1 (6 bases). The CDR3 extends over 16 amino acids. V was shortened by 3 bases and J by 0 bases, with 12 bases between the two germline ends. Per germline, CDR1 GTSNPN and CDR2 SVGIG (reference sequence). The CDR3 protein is CAWSRGGFSYNSPLHF. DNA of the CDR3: TGTGCCTGGAGCCGCGGGGGCTTCTCCTATAATTCACCCCTCCACTTT. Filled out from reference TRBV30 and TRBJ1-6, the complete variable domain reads SQTIHQWPATLVQPVGSPLSLECTVEGTSNPNLYWYRQAAGRGLQLLFYSVGIGQISSEVPQNLSASRPQDRQFILSSKKLLLSDSGFYLCAWSRGGFSYNSPLHFGNGTRLTVT.

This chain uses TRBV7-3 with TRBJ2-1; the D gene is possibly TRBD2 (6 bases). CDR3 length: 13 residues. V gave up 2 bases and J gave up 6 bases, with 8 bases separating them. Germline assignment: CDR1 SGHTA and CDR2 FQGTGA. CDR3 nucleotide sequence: TGTGCCAGCAGCTTAGCGGGGATCAATGAGCAGTTCTTC. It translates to CASSLAGINEQFF.

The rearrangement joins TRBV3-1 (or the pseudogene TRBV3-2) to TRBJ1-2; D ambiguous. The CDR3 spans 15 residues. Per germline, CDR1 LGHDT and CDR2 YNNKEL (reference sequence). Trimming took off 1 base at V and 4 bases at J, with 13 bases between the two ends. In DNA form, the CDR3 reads TGTGCCAGCAGCCAAGTGTTAGGCGGAAGCTATGGCTACACCTTC. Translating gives CASSQVLGGSYGYTF.

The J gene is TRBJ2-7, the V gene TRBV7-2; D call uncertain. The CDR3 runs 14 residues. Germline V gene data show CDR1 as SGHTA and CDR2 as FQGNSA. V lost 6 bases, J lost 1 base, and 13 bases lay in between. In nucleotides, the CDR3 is TGTGCCAGCAGTTCCCTGGTCGAGTCCTACGAGCAGTACTTC. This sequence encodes CASSSLVESYEQYF.